This T cell receptor beta chain was recovered during a study of blood T cells in healthy people across ages. It was with a sample-barcoded 5' primer and a J-beta primer mix that a second PCR of roughly 6 to 11 cycles was run. TCRdb reanalysed the 5' RACE reads using MiXCR and keeps one entry per CDR3 protein. Altogether 1 million to 1.2 million distinct CDR3 sequences are present, around two fifths being singletons, with the ten largest covering around 12%. The CDR3 extends over 17 amino acids. Germline CDR1 reads SGHVS; CDR2 reads FQNEAQ. The chain recombines TRBV7-8 with TRBJ2-5; a weak D match, TRBD2 (7 bases). The closer fit of TRBJ2-1 to the DNA end suggests the J call may be wrong. Sample: blood. This sequence was found in a man younger than 35 in good health. The CDR3 loop is CASADGGQTTLQETQFF. In DNA form, the CDR3 reads TGTGCCAGCGCCGACGGGGGGCAGACTACCCTCCAAGAGACCCAGTTCTTC.